This T cell receptor (beta chain) was recorded in a study of PD-1 blockade in classical Hodgkin lymphoma. The CDR3 is 14 residues long. J was trimmed by 7 bases and V by 3 bases; bases with no gene match: 3. Germline V lookup: CDR1 KGHSH, CDR2 LQKENI. Every patient relapsed after autologous stem cell transplantation, and brentuximab vedotin exposure varied. General study findings and limits: The authors excluded patients who started nivolumab under 1 year after ASCT.

As to this clone: Antigen unknown.

The data were produced by immunoSEQ multiplex PCR, yet TCRdb's version contains in-frame clones alone and is incomplete. Seen here are about 54,000 clones, approximately 89% observed once, and the top ten hold 10%. The receptor's source is a human donor with classical Hodgkin lymphoma. This sample comprised peripheral blood mononuclear cells (PBMCs), obtained before the second cycle of nivolumab. The chain joins TRBV18 to TRBJ1-4, with TRBD1 matching over 9 bases. For the CDR3, the DNA is TGTGCCAGCTCACCGGGACAGGGAGCTGAAAAACTGTTTTTT. It yields the protein CASSPGQGAEKLFF.